This is a list of T cell receptor beta chains from one sample in a study of shared clonotypes between healthy human individuals. The table came from immunoSEQ multiplex PCR; TCRdb's copy has only in-frame clones and leaves some out. Here the sample spans some 2.1 million clones, about 95% being singletons. The sample comprised naive CD8+ T cells sorted from blood. Receptor source: a man aged 18 to 35 in good health. Both conserved end residues are part of each CDR3. The order of the fields is J gene, V gene, CDR3 protein.

TRBJ1-1 | TRBV6-5 | CASSQGENTEAFF
TRBJ1-6 | TRBV5-1 | CASSLSVVGQGWDNSPLHF
TRBJ2-7 | TRBV5-6 | CASSLVSGYEQYF
TRBJ2-3 | TRBV19 | CASSIATVQTITDTQYF
TRBJ2-1 | TRBV5-1 | CASSFLGGAGNEQFF
TRBJ2-3 | TRBV5-4 | CASSVTGTSEPTDTQYF
TRBJ2-1 | TRBV7-9 | CASSLVLGQTEQFF
TRBJ2-4 | TRBV7-6 | CASSLASGSSLAKNIQYF
TRBJ1-6 | TRBV16 | CASSQTDRASYNSPLHF
TRBJ2-7 | TRBV4-1 | CASSQETVSSYEQYF
TRBJ2-7 | TRBV27 | CASSLSVEYEQYF